This entry is about one T cell receptor (beta chain). There is no known antigen for this receptor. Within one base of it there is no much larger clone, and no base qualities were kept. The data stem from a study of graft-versus-host responses after intestinal transplantation (dated by TCRdb to 2020 to 2022). Looking at the study overall: Recipients received multivisceral, liver-intestinal, or isolated intestinal transplants. Graft-versus-host and host-versus-graft alloreactive T cell clones were tracked in the graft, circulation and bone marrow after intestinal transplantation using bulk TCR-beta CDR3 sequencing. Every recipient was given anti-thymocyte globulin induction, followed by 3 to 4 years of maintenance tacrolimus and steroids. Alloreactive clones were identified by sequencing pre-transplant mixed lymphocyte reaction products and comparing these products with unstimulated pre-transplant donor and recipient T cells. Donor T cell macrochimerism was defined as a peak of at least 4% donor T cells among recipient peripheral blood mononuclear cells. A cohort of 24 intestinal transplant recipients, including one retransplant, was enrolled, and a few patients lacking pretransplant specimens were excluded. Rather than going through the commercial service, samples from a few later patients were sequenced in-house on an Illumina MiSeq and processed with MiXCR. Summary of the overall study and its limitations: The relatively low number and heterogeneity of intestinal transplant patients limited the conclusions. GvH clones were detected in recipient bone marrow, and some appeared earlier in ileal mucosa or blood, consistent with an intestinal mucosal origin. In patients with donor T cell macrochimerism, the allografts had high GvH to HvG T cell clonal ratios. Peak levels of circulating GvH clones were associated with declines in HvG clones early after transplant.

From the germline V gene, CDR1 is SGHTA and CDR2 is FQGTGA. From the cysteine through the phenylalanine, the CDR3 covers 15 amino acids. The DNA shown is the 45-base CDR3, in frame from base 1. V and J lose 2 bases and 4 bases, and a span of 14 bases separates them. To isolate intraepithelial and lamina propria lymphocytes from graft specimens, dithiothreitol, EDTA incubations and collagenase D digestion were used. Serial intestinal graft biopsy specimens collected up to 600 days after transplant underwent bulk TCR-beta sequencing. Preparation of the library involved the immunoSEQ multiplex PCR assay. High-throughput TCR-beta CDR3 sequencing of genomic DNA from most patients was performed by Adaptive Biotechnologies. The authors' analysis ran thus. Adaptive's ImmunoSEQ software supplied the TCR sequencing data for about 18 patients, while MiXCR and VDJtools were used to process three other patients. Because the origin of CDR3 nucleotide sequences shared between donor and recipient could not be assigned, those sequences were removed. To count as alloreactive, a clone needed at least 2-fold expansion over unstimulated cells and a minimum CFSE-low frequency of 0.002% (template counts) or 0.001% (read counts). Clones detected in sequenced pre-transplant spleen, lymph node, or MLR CFSE-low populations of the donor or recipient were defined as mappable. The cumulative frequency of alloreactive clones was calculated as a percentage of all sequences, weighted by copy number. TCRdb stores this immuneACCESS table with in-frame sequences only. Part of the clones is absent; in the studies checked, under half of the shortfall reflects unresolved V genes, and no reason is known for the rest. Clone size and V and J calls were adopted from that table, with D and trimming inferred from the DNA. This sample is represented by some 8,000 clones; roughly two thirds of them were singletons. The ten largest make up roughly 9.6% of the sample.

The sample was ileum tissue, taken around 460 days after transplant. The TCR comes from a human patient who received an intestinal transplant, so some T cells may come from the graft donor. In this chain, TRBV7-3 is recombined with TRBJ1-2; confidence is insufficient to name the D gene. The base sequence is TGTGCCAGCAGCTTAGATGTGGGAATTCGCTATGGCTACACCTTC. Its protein reads: CASSLDVGIRYGYTF.